A selection of T cell receptor beta chains follows, all from one sample in a study of control samples from healthy donors and cancer patients. Some clones are missing from TCRdb's copy, which holds only in-frame ones; the method was immunoSEQ multiplex PCR. Found here are about 210,000 clones; the top ten clones hold 2.2%. What was sequenced was blood. All receptors come from a woman in her twenties or thirties in good health. CDR3s include the opening cysteine and the closing phenylalanine or tryptophan. The order of the fields is D gene, V gene, J gene, CDR3 protein, CDR3 DNA. D genes are given only for firm matches.

NA	TRBV28	TRBJ1-1	CASSSNRERRTEAFF	TGTGCCAGCAGTTCCAACAGGGAAAGGAGGACTGAAGCTTTCTTT
NA	TRBV4-1	TRBJ2-5	CASSQAPTHRVTKETQYF	TGCGCCAGCAGCCAAGCCCCGACTCATCGGGTCACAAAAGAGACCCAGTACTTC
NA	TRBV7-9	TRBJ2-5	CASSLAQGGETQYF	TGTGCCAGCAGCTTAGCCCAGGGAGGAGAGACCCAGTACTTC
NA	TRBV7-9	TRBJ1-1	CASSPKAGQNEAFF	TGTGCCAGCAGCCCCAAGGCGGGCCAGAATGAAGCTTTCTTT
NA	TRBV28	TRBJ1-5	CASSSDGPQHF	TGTGCCAGCAGTTCGGACGGGCCCCAGCATTTT
TRBD1	TRBV10-3	TRBJ1-2	CAIRRSFRTGGIYGYTF	TGTGCCATCAGGCGAAGTTTTAGGACAGGGGGGATCTATGGCTACACCTTC
TRBD1	TRBV7-2	TRBJ1-6	CASSPRTGPSPLHF	TGTGCCAGCAGCCCGAGGACAGGGCCGTCACCCCTCCACTTT
NA	TRBV6-5	TRBJ1-2	CASSYGFEGYGYTF	TGTGCCAGCAGTTACGGTTTTGAGGGGTATGGCTACACCTTC
TRBD2	TRBV5-4	TRBJ2-3	CASSLEASGGVRQYF	TGTGCCAGCAGCTTGGAGGCTAGCGGGGGGGTTAGGCAGTATTTT
NA	TRBV28	TRBJ2-5	CASFSPGETQYF	TGTGCCAGCTTTTCTCCAGGAGAGACCCAGTACTTC
TRBD1	TRBV27	TRBJ1-6	CASRRDRGGNSPLHF	TGTGCCAGCAGAAGAGACAGGGGAGGTAATTCACCCCTCCACTTT
NA	TRBV4-1	TRBJ1-6	CASSQGNLPSPLHF	TGCGCCAGCAGCCAAGGTAATCTGCCTTCACCCCTCCACTTT
NA	TRBV29-1	TRBJ1-1	CSAAWGSRREGTEAFF	TGCAGCGCCGCATGGGGAAGTCGCAGAGAGGGGACTGAAGCTTTCTTT
NA	TRBV7-3	TRBJ1-5	CASSLGSRHGNQPQHF	TGTGCCAGCAGCTTGGGTAGCAGGCATGGCAATCAGCCCCAGCATTTT
NA	TRBV12-3/TRBV12-4	TRBJ1-3	CASDSKWNTIYF	TGTGCCAGCGACTCAAAGTGGAACACCATATATTTT
NA	TRBV6-4	TRBJ2-3	CASSDSWGSADTQYF	TGTGCCAGCAGTGACTCTTGGGGGTCGGCAGATACGCAGTATTTT
TRBD1	TRBV6-1	TRBJ2-7	CASSEVDRLSEQYF	TGTGCCAGCAGTGAGGTGGACAGGCTATCGGAGCAGTACTTC
NA	TRBV5-1	TRBJ1-1	CASSLQSVNTEAFF	TGCGCCAGCAGCTTGCAGAGTGTGAACACTGAAGCTTTCTTT
NA	TRBV28	TRBJ1-5	CASSLGKKGVRAQHF	TGTGCCAGCAGTTTAGGGAAGAAGGGGGTACGGGCCCAGCATTTT
NA	TRBV19	TRBJ2-2	CALREANTGELFF	TGTGCCCTCAGGGAGGCGAACACCGGGGAGCTGTTTTTT
NA	TRBV19	TRBJ1-1	CASSIDTSTLEAFF	TGTGCCAGTAGTATAGATACCTCCACGCTTGAAGCTTTCTTT
NA	TRBV6-2/TRBV6-3	TRBJ1-2	CASSLSGAGYGYTF	TGTGCCAGCAGTTTAAGCGGGGCGGGGTATGGCTACACCTTC
TRBD1	TRBV5-1	TRBJ1-4	CASREGTAHGPNEKLFF	TGCGCCAGCAGGGAGGGGACAGCTCACGGCCCTAATGAAAAACTGTTTTTT
NA	TRBV12-3/TRBV12-4	TRBJ1-4	CASSVSGEKLFF	TGTGCCAGCAGTGTCTCAGGGGAAAAACTGTTTTTT
NA	TRBV4-2	TRBJ2-1	CASSQGDTPYNEQFF	TGTGCCAGCAGCCAAGGGGACACACCGTACAATGAGCAGTTCTTC